One T cell receptor (beta chain) is described in this entry. Its target antigen remains unknown. No base-level quality is on record; no much larger clone is a single base apart. For this chain, trimming is 5 bases at the V end and 4 bases at the J end, and the number of junction bases without a gene match is 5. There are 16 amino acids in the CDR3, from cysteine to phenylalanine inclusive. Only the CDR3 DNA is retained, 48 bases long and in frame from the first base. The germline V gene specifies SGHTA as CDR1 and FQGTGA as CDR2. Receptor libraries were prepared by the immunoSEQ multiplex PCR assay. The multiplex PCR relied on a mix of 60 forward primers for TCR Vbeta segments and 13 reverse primers for TCR Jbeta segments. The CDR3 region of rearranged TCR beta genes was amplified from genomic DNA with a multiplex PCR assay. Amplified TCR beta libraries were sequenced as 87-base-pair reads on the Illumina HiSeq System. In the authors' own workflow: A later analysis tallied 80 million to 95 million unique TCR beta chains across the 666 repertoires, and approximately 12 million of those chains were shared by two or more donors. Raw reads were error-corrected and collapsed into unique sequences with a nearest-neighbor algorithm that merged closely related sequences to remove PCR and sequencing errors. V, D and J gene segments were assigned by aligning CDR3 sequences to IMGT reference sequences. Each retained sequence needed at least a six-nucleotide match to both a V gene segment and a J gene segment. Rearrangements were classified as productive when the CDR3 lacked stop codons and remained in frame with V and J, and all other rearrangements were classified as non-productive. CDR3 was defined according to IMGT convention as the region running from the second conserved V-encoded cysteine to the conserved J-encoded phenylalanine. The earlier analysis of some 600 of the donors excluded sequences that lacked an unambiguous match to a single V gene segment. In an earlier analysis of approximately 610 of the donors, V segments were called functional above 56.7% productive rearrangements and were called segregating when the between-donor standard deviation exceeded 5%. A statistical classification framework was built for diagnosing cytomegalovirus status from the catalog of TCR beta chain sequences. In a later analysis, V and J genes were assigned by comparing TCR nucleotide sequences against IMGT/GENE-DB human TR gene sequences. Using the TCRdist pipeline, a later analysis assigned CDR3 sequences along with most-parsimonious VDJ recombination scenarios. In a later analysis, each TCR beta chain was defined by its CDR3 amino acid sequence together with its V-gene family, and reads without a unique V-gene family were excluded. In a later analysis, around 650 highly shared, low-generation-probability nucleotide sequences were removed to address suspected cross-contamination and a sequencing artifact. For each public chain, a later analysis derived a clonal expansion index from normalized ranks of inferred template counts within each repertoire. A later analysis computed generation probabilities with a VDJ recombination model fitted to out-of-frame rearrangements, and checked the results against IGoR. In a later analysis, TCR-TCR, TCR-HLA and TCR-CMV co-occurrence was scored with hypergeometric tests, and a repertoire-size bias correction was applied to TCR pairs. In a later analysis, false discovery rates were estimated by permuting HLA or CMV assignments 20 times. In a later analysis, co-occurring TCRs were grouped using DBSCAN, with TCRdist sequence similarity added in when clustering inside HLA-allele-positive subsets. For co-occurrence clustering, repertoires with fewer than 30,000 or more than 120,000 public chains were excluded, along with several repertoires with anomalous nucleotide sharing. Here the immuneACCESS table is served through TCRdb, limited to in-frame sequences with V and J called. Missing clones are a known gap in these copies; in checked studies unresolved V genes cover under half, and the rest lacks a known reason. V and J calls and clone size are those listed in that table; D and trimming were worked out from the DNA. For this sample there are 150,000 to 200,000 clones; around 80% appear just once. The ten largest account for under 5% of the sample.

In total, approximately 690 healthy bone marrow donors made up the cohort. Cohort members were all nominally healthy when sampled, although unrecorded immune exposures were likely present. The donor was CMV seronegative and was included in the group of over 300 seronegative cohort members. A peripheral blood sample was provided by each donor, and peripheral blood mononuclear cells were used for TCR beta sequencing. Genomic DNA extraction from the blood cell samples was performed with the Qiagen DNeasy Blood Extraction Kit. This sample was taken from a study of cytomegalovirus exposure and HLA in healthy donors listed by TCRdb under 2017. In terms of the full investigation: An earlier analysis of roughly 500 of the donors reported 250 to 350 Gb of sequence data and around 110 million unique TCR beta sequences obtained from roughly 180 million T cells. An early release that covered more than 550 HLA-typed donors contained approximately 300 gigabases of sequencing data and some 87 million unique TCR sequences. Among the roughly 390 genotyped donors, approximately 81% belonged to the genetic ancestry cluster associated with self-reported Caucasian donors. The study was designed to test whether signatures of past pathogen exposure could be identified by cataloging public T cell receptors. The study profiled the T cell repertoires of about 720 subjects by immunosequencing and related them to cytomegalovirus serostatus. A separate validation cohort of roughly 130 different subjects was used in addition to the roughly 620-subject first cohort. The study combined high-throughput TCR immunosequencing, statistical association of individual TCRs with disease status, and machine learning to predict cytomegalovirus infection status. To study patterns of TCR occurrence, a later analysis re-analyzed previously published TCR beta repertoires from 500 to 850 donors and added high-resolution HLA genotyping. Rather than using new phenotypic data, the later analysis identified candidate immune exposures from TCR beta sequences and from how often those sequences occurred across donors. An earlier analysis of approximately 630 of the donors applied high-throughput TCR beta sequencing to assess whether each TCR beta V gene segment acted as functional or pseudogenic. Alongside the repertoire data, information on donor age, sex, ethnicity and CMV serostatus was compiled. Genome-wide SNP genotypes for about 65% of the roughly 670 donors were used in a later genetic analysis, which treated that subset as a discovery cohort. Every repertoire in the discovery cohort had been generated on one and the same sequencing platform. HLA typing covered class I and class II loci at four-digit resolution. Typing coverage differed by locus: A, B, C, DRB1 and DQB1 were typed in about 620-640 donors, DQA1 in approximately 520, DPA1 in approximately 600, and DPB1 in 400 to 480. Several DR-DQ haplotypes were handled as single units for association and clustering because linkage in the cohort was strong. Among 398 genotyped donors of the cohort, an average of about 240,000 unique TCR beta nucleotide sequences were sequenced per donor, 15% to 20% of them non-productive.

Here is what the overall study found, with its caveats: The 87-base-pair reads could not distinguish some IMGT-functional V segments, including TRBV6-2 and TRBV6-3, so those segments were excluded. Immune exposure information for the cohort was limited to CMV serostatus. Most TCR sequences were seen in very few donors, while some public TCRs were found in many individuals. Cytomegalovirus status was reported to be diagnosed by the classifier with high specificity and sensitivity in both the original and validation cohorts. A later analysis associated 15,000 to 20,000 TCR beta sequences with specific HLA alleles at a false discovery rate of 0.05. When HLA alleles, especially DR and DQ, strongly co-occurred, attributing TCR associations to individual alleles was difficult. In a later analysis, several top co-occurrence clusters were reported to appear linked to parvovirus B19, influenza, CMV and Epstein-Barr virus. In a later analysis, most CMV-associated TCR beta chains were found to appear HLA-restricted, with HLA associations seemingly driven largely by CMV exposure. In a later analysis, TCR association rates were found to vary across HLA loci, with the most associated TCRs seen for DRB1 alleles and the fewest for HLA-C alleles. In a later genetic analysis, a missense DCLRE1C variant was associated with V-gene and J-gene trimming of TCR beta chains, and the association was replicated in an independent cohort. A group of highly shared sequence variants was considered likely to be a technical artifact of the sequencing pipeline. Because counts were too low, roughly 16 rarely observed V segments, including chromosome 9 orphons, were left out of the earlier analysis of a few hundred of the donors. A further reported finding was that TCR beta sequences accurately predicted the HLA-A and HLA-B alleles for most subjects in the first cohort. The cohort was sequenced for TCR beta chains only, and without alpha or paired-chain data the features that could be detected were limited. In a later analysis, HLA-associated TCR beta chains were found to be more clonally expanded and to have lower generation probabilities than equally common non-associated chains. The authors suggested that the approach could potentially be generalized to other disease states and immunological phenotypes. Broadly in line with IMGT annotations, most TCR beta V segments showed up in productive rearrangements about 87% or about 30% of the time in an earlier analysis of several hundred of the donors. A few of the identified cytomegalovirus-associated TCR beta chains were confirmed in vitro to be specific for cytomegalovirus antigens. The study listed around 160 TCR beta chains as associated with cytomegalovirus. Sequencing depth was assumed to be roughly uniform across donors in the presence/absence analyses, though that assumption may not hold. Because some donors lacked HLA typing at each locus, the association tests relied only on the typed subset. Compared with the 666-donor mean, donors in an Asian-associated ancestry cluster had fewer N-insertions in productive TCRs, according to a later genetic analysis. Correlated functional status among segregating V segments might be attributable to linkage disequilibrium, but an unknown experimental factor could not be ruled out.

This receptor was identified in a man younger than 30 in good health and CMV-seronegative. In this chain, TRBV7-3 is recombined with TRBJ2-2; a stretch of 12 junction bases matches TRBD2. Sequencing was done on a sample of PBMCs. In nucleotides, the sequence is TGTGCCAGCAGCGACCTAGCGGGAGGGATCACCGGGGAGCTGTTTTTT. It encodes CASSDLAGGITGELFF.